This T cell receptor (beta chain) was retrieved from a study of blood T cell repertoires in COVID-19. Study at large: PBMCs, B-cell-depleted T cells, or T cells were the source of the cDNA or gDNA that made up the material.

Study processing details: Reference gene primer amplification in the assay estimated nucleated cell counts. Generated by immunoSEQ multiplex PCR, the TCRdb table keeps only in-frame clones and is missing some. V and J calls and clone size follow that table, whereas D and trimming were derived from the DNA. This table holds about 370,000 clones, around 89% found once. Enrollment of patients from Seattle took place during active infection, with longitudinal follow-up. V was trimmed by 5 bases and J by 4 bases, leaving 18 bases between them. The CDR3 loop spans 15 amino acids. CDR1 is GTSNPN and CDR2 is SVGIG in the germline V gene (reference sequence).

The sequence was obtained from a woman under 40 with COVID-19, enrolled during active disease. Sequenced material: peripheral blood. The chain employs TRBV30 and TRBJ2-1; the D gene is possibly TRBD2 (6 bases). The CDR3, as DNA: TGTGCCTGGGGCGCGCGGGGTCGAGATTACAATGAGCAGTTCTTC. The encoded protein is CAWGARGRDYNEQFF.